This passage covers 26 T cell receptor beta chains from one sample sequenced in a study of T cell repertoires in cytomegalovirus infection. TCRdb re-derived calls from the reads in MiXCR, one entry per CDR3 protein. This table has roughly 920,000 distinct CDR3 sequences, around 30% appearing once. No antigen is known for these receptors. This specimen was cultured CD8+ T cells from PBMCs, taken from culture after CMV antigen stimulation. These receptor sequences come from a human donor in good health (CMV status not recorded). Some clones in this sample may be carry-over from other donors' samples.

This clonotype occurred a few times. The rearrangement joins TRBV20-1 to TRBJ1-3, with D possibly TRBD1 on 5 matching bases. Germline V gene sequence: CDR1 DFQATT, CDR2 SNEGSKA (reference sequence). The CDR3 runs to 13 residues. V was pared by 6 bases and J by 6 bases, with 15 bases between. In DNA form, the CDR3 reads TGCAGTGCCCCTGGGCCAGGGCCAAACACCATATATTTT. This sequence encodes CSAPGPGPNTIYF.

V and J are TRBV28 and TRBJ2-5; 11 bases match TRBD1. The germline CDR1 and CDR2 sequences are MDHEN and SYDVKM. The junction had 8 bases not matched to a gene; V was cut back by 7 bases and J by 4 bases. The CDR3 is made up of 15 amino acids. This chain's CDR3 is CASISGQGARETQYF. DNA for the CDR3: TGTGCCAGCATCTCCGGACAGGGGGCCCGAGAGACCCAGTACTTC.

This clonotype was observed at least ten times. The chain carries TRBV7-6 and TRBJ2-2; D unresolved. The CDR3 has 15 amino acids. V was shortened by 5 bases and J by 3 bases, with 13 bases between the two germline ends. Germline V gene lookup returns CDR1 SGHVS and CDR2 FNYEAQ. CDR3 bases: TGTGCCAGCAGCCGAACCAGTTCCTACACCGGGGAGCTGTTTTTT. Protein product: CASSRTSSYTGELFF.

The sample holds many counts of this clonotype. The rearrangement joins TRBV12-5 to TRBJ2-1; a possible D gene is TRBD2 (6 bases). With 5 bases removed from V and 7 bases from J, the gap between germline ends came to 6 bases. Per germline, CDR1 LGHNT and CDR2 FRNRAP. The CDR3 has 11 residues. DNA of the CDR3: TGTGCTAGTGGTGGGGGGAATGAGCAGTTCTTC. It encodes CASGGGNEQFF. Drawing the rest from reference TRBV12-5 and TRBJ2-1, the complete variable domain is DARVTQTPRHKVTEMGQEVTMRCQPILGHNTVFWYRQTMMQGLELLAYFRNRAPLDDSGMPKDRFSAEMPDATLATLKIQPSEPRDSAVYFCASGGGNEQFFGPGTRLTVL.

The gene calls are TRBV27 and TRBJ1-2; no reliable D call. The germline CDR1 and CDR2 sequences are MNHEY and SMNVEV (reference sequence). The length of the CDR3 is 15 residues. Trimming left V 5 bases short and J 8 bases short, with 21 bases between. CDR3 amino acids: CASSMRTTKPPGYTF. The CDR3 region has the DNA TGTGCCAGCAGTATGAGGACGACGAAGCCCCCGGGCTACACCTTC.

This clonotype occurred a few times. The chain uses TRBV12-3 or TRBV12-4 and TRBJ2-1; D might be TRBD2 (5 bases). This CDR3 spans 13 amino acids. V shed 7 bases and J shed 3 bases, with 10 bases lying between them. CDR3 bases: TGTGCCAGCAATTCCCGGGACTACAATGAGCAGTTCTTC. Its protein is CASNSRDYNEQFF.

The V gene is TRBV2, the J gene TRBJ1-3, with 7 bases that match TRBD1. Germline CDR1 reads SNHLY; CDR2 reads FYNNEI. Unmatched junction bases numbered 10, after V lost 8 bases and J lost 0 bases. This CDR3 region has 16 residues. The chain's CDR3 is CASVLGQPISGNTIYF. CDR3 DNA sequence: TGTGCCAGCGTTCTGGGACAGCCGATCTCTGGAAACACCATATATTTT. Variable domain in full (rest from reference TRBV2 and TRBJ1-3): EPEVTQTPSHQVTQMGQEVILRCVPISNHLYFYWYRQILGQKVEFLVSFYNNEISEKSEIFDDQFSVERPDGSNFTLKIRSTKLEDSAMYFCASVLGQPISGNTIYFGEGSWLTVV.

This clonotype was counted between two and nine times. The CDR3 protein is CASSYSKIWGGYNEQFF. The CDR3 region has the DNA TGTGCCAGCAGTTACTCGAAGATTTGGGGGGGTTACAATGAGCAGTTCTTC. V and J are TRBV6-5 and TRBJ2-1; 7 bases fit TRBD2. The CDR3 is 17 residues long. The trim removed 0 bases at V and 4 bases at J, leaving 9 bases unmatched. Germline V gives CDR1 MNHEY, CDR2 SVGAGI.

V gene TRBV19 combines with J gene TRBJ2-1; a weak D match, TRBD2 (6 bases). Trimming left V 10 bases short and J 0 bases short, with 13 bases between. The length of the CDR3 is 14 residues. CDR1 is LNHDA, CDR2 SQIVND, per germline (reference sequence). CDR3 amino acids: CATQGGSSYNEQFF. The DNA of the CDR3 is TGTGCCACCCAAGGAGGGAGCTCCTACAATGAGCAGTTCTTC.

The chain joins TRBV6-5 to TRBJ2-2, with D uncertain. The V end was cut by 0 bases, the J end by 2 bases, with 22 bases between. CDR3 size: 20 residues. Germline CDR1 reads MNHEY; CDR2 reads SVGAGI. The CDR3 bases are TGTGCCAGCAGTTACTCAGGCTTTTGGGCACGGAAGGGAAACACCGGGGAGCTGTTTTTT. Translating gives CASSYSGFWARKGNTGELFF.

A few counts support this clonotype. The chain joins TRBV10-1 to TRBJ1-4; no clear D gene. The V end was cut by 0 bases, the J end by 10 bases, with 18 bases between. Germline loops: CDR1 WNHNN, CDR2 SYGVQD (reference sequence). This CDR3 comprises 16 residues. CDR3 loop: CASSESQEGMIGKLFF. The CDR3 nucleotides read TGCGCCAGCAGTGAGTCTCAGGAGGGTATGATTGGAAAACTGTTTTTT.

In regard to this clonotype: This sequence may be a read error, since a much larger clone differs from it by one base. The chain combines TRBV11-2 with TRBJ2-1; possible D gene TRBD2, 5 bases. The CDR3 runs to 15 residues. Trimming cost V 11 bases and J 2 bases, with 19 bases left between them. Germline V CDR1 and CDR2: SGHAT, FQNNGV. CDR3 residues: CAGGDGNSAYNEQFF. In DNA, the CDR3 is TGTGCCGGCGGAGATGGGAATAGCGCCTACAATGAGCAGTTCTTC. The full variable domain, with the rest looked up from reference TRBV11-2 and TRBJ2-1, is EAGVAQSPRYKIIEKRQSVAFWCNPISGHATLYWYQQILGQGPKLLIQFQNNGVVDDSQLPKDRFSAERLKGVDSTLKIQPAKLEDSAVYLCAGGDGNSAYNEQFFGPGTRLTVL.

This chain uses TRBV6-1 with TRBJ1-5, with 10 positions matching TRBD1. Trimming took 7 bases from V and 0 from J; bases not matched to a gene: 9. Germline CDR1 and CDR2: MNHNS and SASEGT. This CDR3 is built from 17 residues. The CDR3 is CASTSGTGVLSNQPQHF. CDR3 DNA: TGTGCCAGCACCTCCGGGACAGGGGTTCTTAGCAATCAGCCCCAGCATTTT.

This clonotype was observed a handful of times. This chain links TRBV7-9 with TRBJ2-1, with 7 bases lining up with TRBD1. Germline values: CDR1 SEHNR, CDR2 FQNEAQ (reference sequence). The CDR3 covers 13 residues. The J segment lost 8 bases and the V segment lost 5 bases, leaving 6 bases of the junction unmatched. CDR3 in amino acids: CASSPTGDHEQFF. The CDR3 DNA reads as TGTGCCAGCAGCCCTACAGGGGATCATGAGCAGTTCTTC.

V gene TRBV14 combines with J gene TRBJ2-1; D gene uncertain. The CDR3 is 15 amino acids. CDR1 SGHDN and CDR2 FVKESK come from the germline V gene. Trimming stripped 0 bases from V and 0 bases from J, with 6 bases between. The CDR3 is CASSQDTNSYNEQFF. The DNA of the CDR3 is TGTGCCAGCAGCCAAGACACTAACTCCTACAATGAGCAGTTCTTC.

This chain uses TRBV13 with TRBJ1-2, with 10 bases that match TRBD1. CDR1 and CDR2 (germline): PRHDT, FYEKMQ (reference sequence). This CDR3 has 16 residues. The junction had 7 bases not matched to a gene; V was cut back by 3 bases and J by 3 bases. The CDR3 loop reads CASSLGDRGPHYGYTF. CDR3 nucleotide sequence: TGTGCCAGCAGCTTGGGGGACAGGGGCCCTCACTATGGCTACACCTTC.

This clonotype has at least ten counts. V and J are TRBV7-2 and TRBJ1-6, with D hard to call. The germline V and J ends were trimmed by 3 bases and 0 bases, with 9 bases remaining between them. This CDR3 has 16 amino acids. Germline V gene sequence: CDR1 SGHTA, CDR2 FQGNSA. This CDR3 is CASSFLLSSYNSPLHF. The CDR3 DNA reads as TGTGCCAGCAGCTTCTTACTGAGCTCCTATAATTCACCCCTCCACTTT. Together with reference TRBV7-2 and TRBJ1-6, the CDR3 gives the full variable domain: GAGVSQSPSNKVTEKGKDVELRCDPISGHTALYWYRQSLGQGLEFLIYFQGNSAPDKSGLPSDRFSAERTGGSVSTLTIQRTQQEDSAVYLCASSFLLSSYNSPLHFGNGTRLTVT.

The sample holds many counts of this clonotype. This chain joins TRBV7-9 and TRBJ2-5, with 9 bases aligning to TRBD2. This CDR3 is 14 amino acids long. CDR1 is SEHNR, CDR2 FQNEAQ, per germline (reference sequence). V shed 6 bases and J 5 bases; nucleotides not matched to a gene: 7. CDR3 sequence reads: CASSRAGGPETQYF. As DNA, the CDR3 is TGTGCCAGCAGTCGAGCGGGGGGCCCTGAGACCCAGTACTTC.

This clonotype was detected a few times. As DNA, the CDR3 is TGTGCCAGCAGTTCCCCAGGGGATGGAAACACCATATATTTT. Residues: CASSSPGDGNTIYF. The J gene is TRBJ1-3, the V gene TRBV7-6; D is perhaps TRBD1 (6 bases). Germline lookup yields CDR1 SGHVS and CDR2 FNYEAQ. Trimming stripped 6 bases from V and 3 bases from J, with 12 bases between. There are 14 residues in the CDR3.

This clonotype was observed at least ten times. The chain carries TRBV19 and TRBJ2-6; tentatively, D is TRBD2 (5 bases). Germline V gives CDR1 LNHDA, CDR2 SQIVND (reference sequence). The CDR3 loop spans 18 amino acids. The germline V and J ends were trimmed by 7 bases and 4 bases, with 23 bases remaining between them. The CDR3 coding sequence is TGTGCCAGTATCCGGGGATGGCAGGCGAAGCTAGGGGCCAACGTCCTGACTTTC. Translated: CASIRGWQAKLGANVLTF.

This clonotype was counted a few times. CDR3 amino acids: CASSPSGGDQETQYF. The CDR3, as DNA: TGCGCCAGCAGCCCGAGCGGGGGGGACCAAGAGACCCAGTACTTC. The V gene is TRBV4-1, the J gene TRBJ2-5; 10 bases align to TRBD2. V was pared by 4 bases and J by 0 bases, with 2 bases of the junction left unmatched. This CDR3 has 15 amino acids. Germline values: CDR1 MGHRA, CDR2 YSYEKL.

This clonotype appeared a few times. V is TRBV18 and J is TRBJ1-5; perhaps TRBD1 as D (5 bases). V was trimmed by 10 bases and J by 3 bases, leaving 25 bases between them. This CDR3 has 17 residues. The germline V gene has CDR1 KGHSH and CDR2 LQKENI. The CDR3 spells CATRPDHPGRINQPQHF. As DNA, the CDR3 is TGTGCCACCCGACCGGATCATCCGGGACGCATCAATCAGCCCCAGCATTTT.

The gene calls are TRBV7-9 and TRBJ1-5; 7 bases are shared with TRBD1. The CDR3 is 14 residues long. Germline CDR1 reads SEHNR; CDR2 reads FQNEAQ (reference sequence). The trim removed 2 bases at V and 6 bases at J, leaving 4 bases unmatched. The CDR3 nucleotides read TGTGCCAGCAGCTTATCGGACAGGCTTCAGCCCCAGCATTTT. It is translated as CASSLSDRLQPQHF.

This clonotype was recorded only once. CDR3 protein: CASSQEGVWPYNEQFF. CDR3 bases: TGCGCCAGCAGCCAAGAGGGAGTATGGCCCTACAATGAGCAGTTCTTC. This rearrangement joins TRBV4-3 to TRBJ2-1; the D gene is possibly TRBD2 (5 bases). Germline CDR1 is LGHNA and CDR2 is YSLEER. CDR3 length equals 16 residues. Trimming stripped 0 bases from V and 2 bases from J, with 11 bases between.

In its sample, this clonotype was seen many times. V and J are TRBV12-3 or TRBV12-4 and TRBJ2-2, with D unresolved. With 5 bases removed from V and 1 base from J, the gap between germline ends came to 14 bases. The CDR3 totals 16 residues. The DNA for the CDR3 is TGTGCCAGCAGTCACCGGGCCTACAGGAACACCGGGGAGCTGTTTTTT. It encodes CASSHRAYRNTGELFF.

V and J are TRBV5-6 and TRBJ2-3; D may match TRBD1 or TRBD2 (5 bases each). V was cut by 3 bases and J by 3 bases, with 17 bases left in between. This CDR3 has 16 amino acids. Per the germline V gene, CDR1 is SGHDT and CDR2 is YYEEEE. CDR3 bases: TGTGCCAGCAGCTACCTCCGGGGACGTACGACAGATACGCAGTATTTT. Translation gives CASSYLRGRTTDTQYF.